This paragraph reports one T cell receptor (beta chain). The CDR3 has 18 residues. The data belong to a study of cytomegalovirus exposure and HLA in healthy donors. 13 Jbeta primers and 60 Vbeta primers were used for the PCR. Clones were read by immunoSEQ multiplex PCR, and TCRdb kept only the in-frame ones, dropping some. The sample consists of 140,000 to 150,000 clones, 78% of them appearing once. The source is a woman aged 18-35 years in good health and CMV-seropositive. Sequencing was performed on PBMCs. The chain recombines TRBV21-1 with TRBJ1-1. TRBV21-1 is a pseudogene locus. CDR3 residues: CASSKGPSGEGGRTEAFF. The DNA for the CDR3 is TGTGCCAGCAGCAAAGGCCCCTCGGGGGAGGGAGGGAGGACTGAAGCTTTCTTT.